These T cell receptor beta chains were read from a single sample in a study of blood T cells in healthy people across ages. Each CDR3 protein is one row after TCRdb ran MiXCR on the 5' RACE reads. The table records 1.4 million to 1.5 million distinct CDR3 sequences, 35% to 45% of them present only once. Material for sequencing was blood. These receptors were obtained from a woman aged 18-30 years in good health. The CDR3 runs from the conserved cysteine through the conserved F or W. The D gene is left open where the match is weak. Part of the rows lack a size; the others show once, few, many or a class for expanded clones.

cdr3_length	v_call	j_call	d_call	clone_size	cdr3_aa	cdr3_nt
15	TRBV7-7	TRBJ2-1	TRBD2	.	CASSARTSGVNEQFF	TGTGCTAGCAGCGCACGGACTAGCGGGGTAAATGAGCAGTTCTTC
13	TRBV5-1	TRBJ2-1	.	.	CASTMAPEDEQFF	TGCGCCAGCACCATGGCCCCGGAGGATGAGCAGTTCTTC
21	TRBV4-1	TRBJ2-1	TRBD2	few	CASSHPPTGLAGGSSYNEQFF	TGCGCCAGCAGCCACCCTCCCACGGGACTAGCGGGGGGGAGCTCCTACAATGAGCAGTTCTTC
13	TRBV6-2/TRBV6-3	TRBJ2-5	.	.	CASSDRQYNGQYF	TGTGCCAGCAGTGATAGACAGTACAATGGGCAGTACTTC
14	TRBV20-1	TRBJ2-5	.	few	CSARGLGLEETQYF	TGCAGTGCTAGAGGGTTAGGTCTAGAAGAGACCCAGTACTTC
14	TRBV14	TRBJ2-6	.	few	CASSAFSGANVLTF	TGTGCCAGCAGCGCCTTCTCTGGGGCCAACGTCCTGACTTTC
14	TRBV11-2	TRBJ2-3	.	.	CASSLDSSADTQYF	TGTGCCAGCAGCTTAGATTCTTCCGCGGATACGCAGTATTTT
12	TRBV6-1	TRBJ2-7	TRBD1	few	CASTRTGIEQYF	TGTGCCAGCACTAGGACAGGGATTGAGCAGTACTTC
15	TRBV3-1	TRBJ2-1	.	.	CASSQEGRVYNEQFF	TGTGCCAGCAGCCAAGAAGGCAGGGTGTACAATGAGCAGTTCTTC
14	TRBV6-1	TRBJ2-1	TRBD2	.	CASTLTSGWGEQFF	TGTGCCAGCACCTTGACTAGCGGGTGGGGTGAGCAGTTCTTC
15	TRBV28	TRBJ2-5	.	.	CASSSLLRVGETQYF	TGTGCCAGCAGTTCCCTGCTCAGGGTAGGGGAGACCCAGTACTTC
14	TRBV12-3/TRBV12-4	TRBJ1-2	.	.	CASTRTQVNYGYTF	TGTGCCAGCACCCGGACGCAAGTCAACTATGGCTACACCTTC
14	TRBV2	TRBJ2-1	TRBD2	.	CASRASRTRNEQFF	TGTGCCAGCAGGGCTTCCCGGACTAGAAATGAGCAGTTCTTC
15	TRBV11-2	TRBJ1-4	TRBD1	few	CASSFFGRGNEKLFF	TGTGCCAGCAGCTTTTTTGGCAGGGGGAATGAAAAACTGTTTTTT
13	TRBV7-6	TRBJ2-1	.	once	CASSPVWNNEQFF	TGTGCCAGCAGCCCCGTCTGGAACAATGAGCAGTTCTTC
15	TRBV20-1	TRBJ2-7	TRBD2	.	CSARVGSGDRREQYF	TGCAGTGCTAGAGTGGGGAGCGGGGACCGACGCGAGCAGTACTTC
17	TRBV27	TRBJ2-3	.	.	CASSWVAAYTSTDTQYF	TGTGCCAGCAGTTGGGTAGCGGCTTATACTAGCACAGATACGCAGTATTTT
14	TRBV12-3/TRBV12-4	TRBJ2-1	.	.	CASSPEDSPREQFF	TGTGCCAGCAGCCCAGAGGACAGCCCCAGGGAGCAGTTCTTC
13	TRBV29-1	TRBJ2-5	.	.	CSVVGAWQETQYF	TGCAGCGTTGTGGGGGCTTGGCAAGAGACCCAGTACTTC
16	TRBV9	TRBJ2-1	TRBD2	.	CASSATGLAGGDEQFF	TGTGCCAGCAGCGCAACGGGACTAGCGGGGGGCGATGAGCAGTTCTTC
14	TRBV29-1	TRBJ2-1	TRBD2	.	CSMVRTSGRGEQFF	TGCAGCATGGTTAGGACTAGCGGGAGGGGTGAGCAGTTCTTC
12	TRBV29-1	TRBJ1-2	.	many	CSVANVDYGYTF	TGCAGCGTTGCTAACGTTGACTATGGCTACACCTTC
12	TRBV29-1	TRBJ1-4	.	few	CSYLGGGEKLFF	TGCAGCTACCTTGGGGGCGGTGAAAAACTGTTTTTT
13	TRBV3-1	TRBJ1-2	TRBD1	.	CASSQNRGHGYTF	TGTGCCAGCAGCCAAAACAGGGGGCACGGCTACACCTTC
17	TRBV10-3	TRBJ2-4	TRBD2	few	CAISVGVAGVKRNIQYF	TGTGCCATCAGTGTCGGGGTAGCGGGAGTGAAACGCAACATTCAGTACTTC
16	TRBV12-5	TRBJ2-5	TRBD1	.	CASGPDTRQGQETQYF	TGTGCTAGTGGCCCCGATACACGACAGGGCCAAGAGACCCAGTACTTC
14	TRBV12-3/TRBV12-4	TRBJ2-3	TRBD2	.	CASTLGRAPDTQYF	TGTGCCAGCACCCTAGGGAGGGCACCAGATACGCAGTATTTT
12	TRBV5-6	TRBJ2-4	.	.	CASSGVLNIQYF	TGTGCCAGCAGTGGGGTTTTGAACATTCAGTACTTC
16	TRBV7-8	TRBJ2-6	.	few	CASSRASSSGANVLTF	TGTGCCAGCAGTCGAGCCTCGAGCTCTGGGGCCAACGTCCTGACTTTC
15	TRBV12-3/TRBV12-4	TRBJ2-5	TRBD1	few	CASSLLRTGEETQYF	TGTGCCAGCAGCCTACTAAGGACAGGGGAAGAGACCCAGTACTTC
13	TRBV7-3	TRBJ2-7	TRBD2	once	CACSWTSGDEQYF	TGTGCCTGCAGCTGGACTAGCGGAGACGAGCAGTACTTC
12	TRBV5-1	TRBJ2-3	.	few	CASSSPRSAQYF	TGCGCCAGCAGCTCCCCACGCTCGGCGCAGTATTTT
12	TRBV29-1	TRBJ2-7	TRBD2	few	CSVERLAGHRYF	TGCAGCGTTGAAAGACTAGCGGGTCATCGGTACTTC
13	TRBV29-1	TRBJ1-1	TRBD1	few	CSYRTGGVTEAFF	TGCAGCTACCGGACAGGGGGCGTCACTGAAGCTTTCTTT
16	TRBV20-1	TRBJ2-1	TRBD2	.	CSARGSTSGYYNEQFF	TGCAGTGCTAGAGGAAGCACTAGCGGCTACTACAATGAGCAGTTCTTC
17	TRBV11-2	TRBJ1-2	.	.	CASSLDGGPGVFYGYTF	TGTGCCAGCAGCTTAGATGGGGGACCAGGCGTTTTTTATGGCTACACCTTC
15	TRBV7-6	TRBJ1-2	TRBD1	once	CASSSNRGGNYGYTF	TGTGCCAGCAGCTCTAACAGGGGAGGGAACTATGGCTACACCTTC
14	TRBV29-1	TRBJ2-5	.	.	CSVEPLEGAETQYF	TGCAGCGTTGAACCCTTGGAGGGGGCAGAGACCCAGTACTTC
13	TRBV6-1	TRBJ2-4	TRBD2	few	CARQLAVTGEQYF	TGTGCCAGACAGCTAGCGGTCACGGGAGAGCAGTACTTC
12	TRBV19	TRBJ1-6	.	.	CASNRWTSPLHF	TGTGCCAGTAACAGGTGGACTTCACCCCTCCACTTT
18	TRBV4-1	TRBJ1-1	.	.	CASSQEGGSREPNTEAFF	TGCGCCAGCAGCCAAGAAGGGGGGTCCCGGGAGCCAAACACTGAAGCTTTCTTT
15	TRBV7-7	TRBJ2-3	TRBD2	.	CASSPIAGAGDTQYF	TGTGCCAGCAGCCCAATAGCGGGAGCGGGAGATACGCAGTATTTT
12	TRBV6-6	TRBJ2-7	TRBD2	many	CASRHGRYEQYF	TGTGCCAGCAGACACGGGAGGTACGAGCAGTACTTC
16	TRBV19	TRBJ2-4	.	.	CASSNLGPETKNIQYF	TGTGCCAGTAGTAATCTAGGGCCGGAAACCAAAAACATTCAGTACTTC
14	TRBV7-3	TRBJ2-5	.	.	CASSSQGGRETQYF	TGTGCCAGCAGCTCACAGGGTGGCCGGGAGACCCAGTACTTC
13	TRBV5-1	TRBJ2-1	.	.	CASTGRGENEQFF	TGCGCCAGCACAGGGCGGGGAGAGAATGAGCAGTTCTTC
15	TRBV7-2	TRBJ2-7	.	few	CASSLSPPGIYEQYF	TGTGCCAGCAGCTTATCTCCCCCGGGTATCTACGAGCAGTACTTC
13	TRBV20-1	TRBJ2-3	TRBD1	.	CSATMTGPDTQYF	TGCAGTGCTACCATGACAGGGCCAGATACGCAGTATTTT